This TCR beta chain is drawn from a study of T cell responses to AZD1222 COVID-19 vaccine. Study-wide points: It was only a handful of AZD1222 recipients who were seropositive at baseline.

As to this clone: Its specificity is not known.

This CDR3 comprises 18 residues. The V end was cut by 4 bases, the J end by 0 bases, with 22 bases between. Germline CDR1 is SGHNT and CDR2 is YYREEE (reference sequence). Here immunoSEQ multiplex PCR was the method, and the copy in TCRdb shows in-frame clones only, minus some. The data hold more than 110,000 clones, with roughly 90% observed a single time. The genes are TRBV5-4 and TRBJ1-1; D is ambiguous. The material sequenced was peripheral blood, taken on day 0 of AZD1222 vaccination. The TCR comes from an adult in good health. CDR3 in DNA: TGTGCCAGCAGCGGAGGAAGTATTGGAAGTTATATGAACACTGAAGCTTTCTTT. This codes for CASSGGSIGSYMNTEAFF.